A selection of T cell receptor beta chains follows, all from one sample in a study of blood T cells in healthy people across ages. Each CDR3 protein is one row after TCRdb ran MiXCR on the 5' RACE reads. The sample has over 1.5 million distinct CDR3 sequences; approximately 50% are singletons. What was sequenced was blood. These receptors originate from a woman aged 40-49 years in good health. Each CDR3 is given with its conserved first and last residue. The order of the fields is clone size, J gene, V gene, D gene, CDR3 protein, CDR3 DNA. The D gene is left open where the match is weak. The listing skips clone size in some rows; elsewhere it reads once, few, many or a size class.

- TRBJ2-6 TRBV6-5 - CASSIHGSGANVLTF TGTGCCAGCAGCATCCACGGGTCTGGGGCCAACGTCCTGACTTTC
few TRBJ2-7 TRBV20-1 TRBD1 CSARDRRQGSYEQYF TGCAGTGCTAGAGACCGAAGACAGGGGAGCTACGAGCAGTACTTC
few TRBJ2-7 TRBV5-1 TRBD2 CASSFTSGDAYEQYF TGCGCCAGCAGCTTTACTAGCGGGGATGCCTACGAGCAGTACTTC
- TRBJ2-1 TRBV20-1 TRBD2 CSANPGLAGKYNEQFF TGCAGTGCCAACCCCGGACTAGCGGGGAAATACAATGAGCAGTTCTTC
- TRBJ1-5 TRBV28 TRBD1 CASRSGQFNQPQHF TGTGCCAGCAGATCGGGACAGTTCAATCAGCCCCAGCATTTT
- TRBJ2-3 TRBV12-3/TRBV12-4 TRBD2 CASSIHGGGPTDTQYF TGTGCCAGCTCAATTCATGGCGGGGGTCCGACAGATACGCAGTATTTT
once TRBJ2-5 TRBV6-6 - CASSAGRGAIQETQYF TGTGCCAGCAGTGCGGGCCGCGGGGCCATTCAAGAGACCCAGTACTTC
- TRBJ2-6 TRBV19 - CASSPQHSSGANVLTF TGTGCCAGTAGTCCCCAACATAGCTCTGGGGCCAACGTCCTGACTTTC
- TRBJ2-1 TRBV19 - CASSIRTADNEQFF TGTGCCAGTAGTATCCGGACAGCCGACAATGAGCAGTTCTTC
- TRBJ2-5 TRBV28 TRBD2 CASSLGGRGVTQETQYF TGTGCCAGCAGTTTAGGAGGGCGGGGGGTCACACAAGAGACCCAGTACTTC